This TCR beta chain was identified during a study of T cells in Graves' hyperthyroidism and ophthalmopathy. Using RNA transcripts as the source, TCR beta CDR3 regions were amplified. During a first-round RT-PCR of the TCR CDR3, the HTBI primer set was used. TCRdb re-derived calls from the multiplex PCR reads in MiXCR, one entry per CDR3 protein. Among around 99,000 distinct CDR3 sequences listed, more than 15% were seen once. Hyperthyroidism of Graves' type that showed no ophthalmopathy progression within 18 months was stable. Recently diagnosed hyperthyroidism of less than 2 months' duration affected patients aged 18 to 65. Per the germline V gene, CDR1 is ENHRY and CDR2 is SYGVKD. The ends were cut back, 7 bases at V and 1 base at J, with 10 bases in the middle. This CDR3 contains 13 residues. This clonotype was recorded at least ten times.

The receptor's source is a woman between 45 and 65 years old with Graves' hyperthyroidism. The chain couples TRBV10-3 to TRBJ1-1; D is unresolved. Sequenced: blood. The CDR3 nucleotides read TGTGCCATCAAAATTACCCCGAACACTGAAGCTTTCTTT. This gives the protein CAIKITPNTEAFF.